This T cell receptor (beta chain) was sequenced during a study of CD8 T cells in ankylosing spondylitis. Library preparation for TCR beta used quantitative 5'-RACE with molecular barcodes. TCRdb reprocessed the 5' RACE reads with MiXCR, giving one entry per CDR3 protein. This table has about 240,000 distinct CDR3 sequences, around 11% appearing once. This clonotype was counted between two and nine times. The antigen remains undetermined. Trimming removed 4 bases from V and 1 base from J; junction bases left unmatched: 9. The V gene's germline CDR1 is SGHDT and CDR2 YYEEEE. The CDR3 extends over 16 amino acids. Study observations and caveats: A TCR beta motif made of roughly eight highly homologous variants seemed typical of ankylosing spondylitis blood. Clones linked to the disease showed a CD8+ phenotype. They occurred at relatively low frequencies in peripheral blood.

The V gene is TRBV5-6, the J gene TRBJ2-7; 9 bases align to TRBD2. The receptor comes from a male donor with ankylosing spondylitis or in good health (not recorded which). The material sequenced was blood, either unsorted or a sorted T cell fraction (not recorded which). The CDR3 here is CASSPFLAGGSYEQYF. The CDR3 nucleotides read TGTGCCAGCAGCCCGTTCCTGGCGGGAGGGTCCTACGAGCAGTACTTC.